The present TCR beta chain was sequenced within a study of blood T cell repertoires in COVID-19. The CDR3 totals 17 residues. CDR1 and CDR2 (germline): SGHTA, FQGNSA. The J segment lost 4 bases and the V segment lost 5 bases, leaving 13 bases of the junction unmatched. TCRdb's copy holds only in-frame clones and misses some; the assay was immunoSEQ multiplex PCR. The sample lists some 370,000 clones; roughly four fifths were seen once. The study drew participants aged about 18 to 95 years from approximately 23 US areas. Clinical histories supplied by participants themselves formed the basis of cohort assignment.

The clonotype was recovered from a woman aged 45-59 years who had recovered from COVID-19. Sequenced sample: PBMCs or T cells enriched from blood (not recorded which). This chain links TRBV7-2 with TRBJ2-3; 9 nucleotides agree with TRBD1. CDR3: CASSRTGTGGPADTQYF. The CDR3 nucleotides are TGTGCCAGCAGCCGTACCGGTACAGGGGGCCCGGCAGATACGCAGTATTTT.